This entry concerns a single T cell receptor (beta chain). The sample belongs to a study of T cells after yellow fever vaccination. Via MiXCR, TCRdb re-called the 5' RACE reads, giving one row per CDR3 protein. The sample lists hundreds of thousands of distinct CDR3 sequences, around an eighth occurring once. The CDR3 sequence is 13 residues long. Trimming took off 3 bases at V and 11 bases at J, with 17 bases between the two ends. Germline V gene lookup returns CDR1 SGHTA and CDR2 FQGNSA. Sample: PBMCs, taken on the day of the yellow fever booster vaccination. This TCR derives from a young man who received the YFV17D yellow fever vaccine. The rearrangement joins TRBV7-2 to TRBJ2-7; D is unresolved. The CDR3 loop is CASSFGFEPREYF. The CDR3 DNA reads TGTGCCAGCAGCTTTGGCTTCGAGCCCCGGGAGTACTTC.